The 15 T cell receptor beta chains below all came from one sample that was sequenced in a study of blood T cell repertoires in COVID-19. Sequencing used immunoSEQ multiplex PCR; TCRdb keeps in-frame clones, though not all of them. The table lists 300,000 or so clones, about 85% of them singletons. Material: PBMCs or T cells enriched from blood (not recorded which). These receptors were obtained from a woman aged 30 to 39 who had recovered from COVID-19.

The chain links TRBV13 to TRBJ2-1; 13 nucleotides match TRBD2. The V and J ends lost 3 bases and 8 bases, in that order; junction bases with no gene match: 4. The CDR3 is 15 amino acids. Germline V gene lookup returns CDR1 PRHDT and CDR2 FYEKMQ (reference sequence). CDR3 nucleotide sequence: TGTGCCAGCAGCTTCCGGACTAGCGGGGGCGATGAGCAGTTCTTC. It codes for CASSFRTSGGDEQFF. The full variable domain, completed using reference TRBV13 and TRBJ2-1, is AAGVIQSPRHLIKEKRETATLKCYPIPRHDTVYWYQQGPGQDPQFLISFYEKMQSDKGSIPDRFSAQQFSDYHSELNMSSLELGDSALYFCASSFRTSGGDEQFFGPGTRLTVL.

The chain employs TRBV6-2 or TRBV6-3 and TRBJ2-1; 8 nucleotides line up with TRBD1. This CDR3 is built from 17 residues. The germline V gene has CDR1 MNHEY and CDR2 SVGEGT. J lost 2 bases, V lost 2 bases, and 8 bases had no gene match. The CDR3 sequence: CASSYATGVVPYNEQFF. The CDR3 DNA is TGTGCCAGCAGTTACGCGACAGGGGTAGTCCCCTACAATGAGCAGTTCTTC.

This chain uses TRBV4-2 with TRBJ1-2; weak D call: TRBD1 (6 bases). This CDR3 contains 15 residues. Trimming left V 1 base short and J 8 bases short, with 17 bases between. Germline V gene lookup returns CDR1 LGHNA and CDR2 YNFKEQ. The CDR3 loop reads CASSQGIVQGNGYTF. For the CDR3, the DNA is TGTGCCAGCAGCCAAGGTATCGTTCAGGGGAACGGCTACACCTTC.

The chain couples TRBV11-2 to TRBJ2-3, with 9 bases lining up with TRBD1. The CDR3 is 16 residues long. Germline CDR1 SGHAT, CDR2 FQNNGV. V was pared by 2 bases and J by 6 bases, with 9 bases of the junction left unmatched. The CDR3 spells CASSLMGQGTKDTQYF. The DNA for the CDR3 is TGTGCCAGCAGCTTAATGGGACAGGGAACGAAGGATACGCAGTATTTT.

The chain has TRBV18 and TRBJ1-2; TRBD1 matches 7 bases. The CDR3 consists of 15 residues. Looked up from germline, CDR1 is KGHSH and CDR2 is LQKENI. J gave up 4 bases and V 2 bases, and 7 bases lay outside the gene matches. CDR3 protein: CASSPGTGAFYGYTF. The DNA of the CDR3 is TGTGCCAGCTCACCAGGTACAGGGGCATTCTATGGCTACACCTTC. Full variable domain (outside the CDR3, taken from reference TRBV18 and TRBJ1-2): NAGVMQNPRHLVRRRGQEARLRCSPMKGHSHVYWYRQLPEEGLKFMVYLQKENIIDESGMPKERFSAEFPKEGPSILRIQQVVRGDSAAYFCASSPGTGAFYGYTFGSGTRLTVV.

The chain uses TRBV5-1 and TRBJ1-3, with D possibly TRBD1 on 5 matching bases. The V gene's germline CDR1 is SGHRS and CDR2 YFSETQ. V dropped 0 bases and J dropped 4 bases, with 14 bases sitting between them. There are 16 residues in the CDR3. This CDR3 is CASSLAGGIAGNTIYF. In nucleotides, the CDR3 is TGCGCCAGCAGCTTGGCCGGGGGAATTGCAGGAAACACCATATATTTT.

The V and J genes are TRBV20-1 and TRBJ1-1; tentative D call: TRBD1 (6 bases). Germline-derived CDR1 and CDR2 are DFQATT and SNEGSKA (reference sequence). Trimming cost V 3 bases and J 6 bases, with 11 bases left between them. The CDR3 contains 12 residues. The CDR3 DNA reads TGCAGTGCTAGTGCTGGGGGCTCTGAAGCTTTCTTT. Encoded protein: CSASAGGSEAFF.

This chain connects TRBV19 to TRBJ1-1; 7 bases match TRBD1. The CDR3 consists of 13 residues. Germline assignment: CDR1 LNHDA and CDR2 SQIVND (reference sequence). J gave up 7 bases and V 8 bases, and 10 bases lay outside the gene matches. CDR3 region: CASLDRVRNEAFF. CDR3 bases: TGTGCCAGTCTCGACAGGGTAAGGAATGAAGCTTTCTTT.

This clone was recorded at least ten times. The rearrangement uses TRBV2 and TRBJ1-2; a weak D match, TRBD1 (6 bases). The germline V gene has CDR1 SNHLY and CDR2 FYNNEI. The ends were cut back, 6 bases at V and 6 bases at J, with 11 bases in the middle. The CDR3 has 12 amino acids. The CDR3 loop is CASRRQVNGYTF. As DNA, the CDR3 is TGTGCCAGCAGGCGACAGGTGAATGGCTACACCTTC.

This chain joins TRBV30 and TRBJ1-4; D may be TRBD1 (6 bases). The CDR3 covers 11 residues. Germline CDR1 GTSNPN, CDR2 SVGIG (reference sequence). Between the trimmed V and J ends, which lost 5 bases and 7 bases, there was a span of 8 bases. In DNA, the CDR3 is TGTGCCTGGGGACAGATTGAAAAACTGTTTTTT. Its translation is CAWGQIEKLFF.

This chain connects TRBV7-2 to TRBJ2-7; the D is unclear. This CDR3 is built from 12 residues. With 5 bases removed from V and 3 bases from J, the gap between germline ends came to 8 bases. Per the germline V gene, CDR1 is SGHTA and CDR2 is FQGNSA. The CDR3 DNA is TGTGCCAGCAGCCCCCCCCACTACGAGCAGTACTTC. Amino acids: CASSPPHYEQYF.

This chain links TRBV9 with TRBJ2-7; 9 bases are shared with TRBD1. CDR3 size: 12 residues. The germline V gene encodes CDR1 SGDLS and CDR2 YYNGEE. V lost 4 bases to trimming and J lost 5 bases; unmatched junction nucleotides: 1. CDR3 region: CASSRDRDEQYF. CDR3 sequence (DNA): TGTGCCAGCAGCAGGGACAGGGACGAGCAGTACTTC.

This rearrangement joins TRBV5-1 to TRBJ2-3, with D uncertain. The length of the CDR3 is 14 residues. Germline assignment: CDR1 SGHRS and CDR2 YFSETQ. V shed 5 bases and J shed 2 bases, with 12 bases lying between them. DNA for the CDR3: TGCGCCAGCAGGGCCGAACCCACCACAGATACGCAGTATTTT. Its protein is CASRAEPTTDTQYF.

This clone was picked up a small number of times. The V call is TRBV6-5, the J call TRBJ1-2; possible D gene TRBD1, 6 bases. Trimming shortened V by 10 bases and J by 4 bases, and 16 bases separated the two germline ends. The CDR3 is 13 residues long. Germline-derived CDR1 and CDR2 are MNHEY and SVGAGI. The CDR3 loop is CATRDIISYGYTF. The CDR3 DNA follows: TGTGCCACCCGGGACATCATTAGCTATGGCTACACCTTC.

This chain joins TRBV3-1 (or the pseudogene TRBV3-2) and TRBJ2-2; perhaps TRBD2 as D (6 bases). The CDR3 runs to 16 residues. Germline values: CDR1 LGHDT, CDR2 YNNKEL (reference sequence). Trimming stripped 6 bases from V and 4 bases from J, with 18 bases between. In DNA, the CDR3 is TGTGCCAGCAGTCCCCTGGGGCCGCGGGGCACCGGGGAGCTGTTTTTT. This gives the protein CASSPLGPRGTGELFF.